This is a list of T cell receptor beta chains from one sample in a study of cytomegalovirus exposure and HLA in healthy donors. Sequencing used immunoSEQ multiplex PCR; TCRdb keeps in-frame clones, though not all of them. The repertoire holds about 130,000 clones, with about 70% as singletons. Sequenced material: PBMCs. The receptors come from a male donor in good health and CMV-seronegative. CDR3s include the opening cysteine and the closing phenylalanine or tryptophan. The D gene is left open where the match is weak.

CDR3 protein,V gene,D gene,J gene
CASSLGGGYEQYF,TRBV28,NA,NA
CSVDGGGPYEQYF,TRBV29-1,NA,NA
CASSWDRGAKNIQYF,TRBV6-5,TRBD1,TRBJ2-4
CASSETAAKKEQFF,TRBV6-5,NA,TRBJ2-1
CASSLYAGSSYEQYF,TRBV7-3,NA,TRBJ2-7
CASSIQGFTEAFF,TRBV7-8,TRBD1,TRBJ1-1
CASSLGFRGILTDTQYF,TRBV5-1,NA,TRBJ2-3
CASSGWTGDFYGYTF,TRBV27,TRBD1,TRBJ1-2
CASSDTYNQPQHF,TRBV6-5,NA,TRBJ1-5
CASRGGGNYNEQFF,TRBV7-9,NA,TRBJ2-1